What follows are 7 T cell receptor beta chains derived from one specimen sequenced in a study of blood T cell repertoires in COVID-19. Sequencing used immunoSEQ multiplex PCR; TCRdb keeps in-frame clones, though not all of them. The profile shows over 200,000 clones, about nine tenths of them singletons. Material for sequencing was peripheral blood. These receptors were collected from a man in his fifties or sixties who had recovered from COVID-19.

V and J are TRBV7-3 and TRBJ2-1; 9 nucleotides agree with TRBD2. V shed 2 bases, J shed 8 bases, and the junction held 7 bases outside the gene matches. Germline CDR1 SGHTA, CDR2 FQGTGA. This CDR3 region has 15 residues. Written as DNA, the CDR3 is TGTGCCAGCAGCTTAGCGGGAGGGCCGAATCATGAGCAGTTCTTC. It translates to CASSLAGGPNHEQFF.

The CDR3 region has the DNA TGCGCCAGCAGCTCGGGACTAGCGACCTACGAGCAGTACTTC. The encoded protein is CASSSGLATYEQYF. The V call is TRBV5-1, the J call TRBJ2-7; 10 bases fit TRBD2. From germline, CDR1 is SGHRS and CDR2 YFSETQ. J lost 2 bases, V lost 3 bases, and 2 bases had no gene match. This CDR3 has 14 residues.

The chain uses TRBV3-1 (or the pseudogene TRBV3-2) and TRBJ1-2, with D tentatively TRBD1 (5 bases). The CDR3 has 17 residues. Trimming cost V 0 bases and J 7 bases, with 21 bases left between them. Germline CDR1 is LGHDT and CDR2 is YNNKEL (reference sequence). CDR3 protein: CASSQDARGGATTGYTF. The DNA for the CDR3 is TGTGCCAGCAGCCAAGATGCGAGAGGCGGGGCGACTACTGGCTACACCTTC.

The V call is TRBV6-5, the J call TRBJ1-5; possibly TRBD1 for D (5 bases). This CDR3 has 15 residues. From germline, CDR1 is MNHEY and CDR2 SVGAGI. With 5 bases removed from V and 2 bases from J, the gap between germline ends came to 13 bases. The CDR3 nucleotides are TGTGCCAGCAGTCCGAGTCAGGGTGGCAATCAGCCCCAGCATTTT. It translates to CASSPSQGGNQPQHF.

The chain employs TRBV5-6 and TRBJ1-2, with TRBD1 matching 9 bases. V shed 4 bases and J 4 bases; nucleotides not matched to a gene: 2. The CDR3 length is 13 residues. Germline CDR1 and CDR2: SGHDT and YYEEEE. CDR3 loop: CASSQDRGYGYTF. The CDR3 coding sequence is TGTGCCAGCAGCCAGGACAGGGGCTATGGCTACACCTTC.

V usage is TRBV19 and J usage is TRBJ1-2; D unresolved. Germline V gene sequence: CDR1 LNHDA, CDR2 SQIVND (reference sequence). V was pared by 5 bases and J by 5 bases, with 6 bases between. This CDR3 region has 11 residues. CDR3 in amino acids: CASSETYGYTF. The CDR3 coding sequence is TGTGCCAGTAGTGAGACTTATGGCTACACCTTC.

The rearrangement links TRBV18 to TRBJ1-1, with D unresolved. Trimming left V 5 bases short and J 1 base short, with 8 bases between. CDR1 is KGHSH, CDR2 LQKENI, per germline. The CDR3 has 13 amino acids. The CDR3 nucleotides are TGTGCCAGCTCAGCGACACGGAACACTGAAGCTTTCTTT. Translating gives CASSATRNTEAFF.